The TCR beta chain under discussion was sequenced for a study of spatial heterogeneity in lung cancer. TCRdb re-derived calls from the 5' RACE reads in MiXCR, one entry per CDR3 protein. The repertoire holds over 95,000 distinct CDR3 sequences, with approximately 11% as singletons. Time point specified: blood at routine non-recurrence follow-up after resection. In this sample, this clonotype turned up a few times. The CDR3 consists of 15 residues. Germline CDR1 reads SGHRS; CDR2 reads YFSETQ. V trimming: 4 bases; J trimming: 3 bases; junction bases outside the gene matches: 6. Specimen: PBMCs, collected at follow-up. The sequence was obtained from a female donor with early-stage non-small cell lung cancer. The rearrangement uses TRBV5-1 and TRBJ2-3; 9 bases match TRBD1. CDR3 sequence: CASSRGDRETDTQYF. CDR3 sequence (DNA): TGCGCCAGCAGCCGCGGGGACAGGGAAACAGATACGCAGTATTTT.